Listed here are 27 T cell receptor beta chains from one sample, sequenced in a study of CD8 T cells in ankylosing spondylitis. Study findings and constraints: Ankylosing spondylitis blood seemed to carry a telltale TCR beta motif made of eight or nine highly homologous variants.

TCRdb reprocessed the 5' RACE reads via MiXCR and lists one record per CDR3 protein. The repertoire holds about 450,000 distinct CDR3 sequences, 26% seen once, with about 0.89% in the top ten. The antigens of these receptors remain unknown. Sequencing input: blood, either unsorted or a sorted T cell fraction (not recorded which). Every receptor here comes from a male donor with ankylosing spondylitis.

V gene TRBV30 combines with J gene TRBJ1-2, with D perhaps matching TRBD1 (5 bases). The CDR3 is made up of 14 amino acids. Germline loops: CDR1 GTSNPN, CDR2 SVGIG (reference sequence). Trimming cost V 3 bases and J 2 bases, with 13 bases left between them. The CDR3 DNA sequence: TGTGCCTGGAGGGGACTTACGGCGAACTATGGCTACACCTTC. It codes for CAWRGLTANYGYTF. Based on the CDR3 plus reference TRBV30 and TRBJ1-2, the full variable domain is SQTIHQWPATLVQPVGSPLSLECTVEGTSNPNLYWYRQAAGRGLQLLFYSVGIGQISSEVPQNLSASRPQDRQFILSSKKLLLSDSGFYLCAWRGLTANYGYTFGSGTRLTVV.

This clonotype occurred once. The CDR3 here is CASSSLTGDNSPLHF. The CDR3 DNA reads TGTGCCAGCAGCAGCCTGACAGGGGACAATTCACCCCTCCACTTT. This sequence joins TRBV7-2 and TRBJ1-6; TRBD1 agrees at 8 bases. The CDR3 totals 15 residues. Germline V gene data show CDR1 as SGHTA and CDR2 as FQGNSA. V was pared by 5 bases and J by 7 bases, with 7 bases of the junction left unmatched. Full variable domain (rest looked up from reference TRBV7-2 and TRBJ1-6): GAGVSQSPSNKVTEKGKDVELRCDPISGHTALYWYRQSLGQGLEFLIYFQGNSAPDKSGLPSDRFSAERTGGSVSTLTIQRTQQEDSAVYLCASSSLTGDNSPLHFGNGTRLTVT.

V is TRBV9 and J is TRBJ2-2; 8 bases align to TRBD2. V lost 4 bases, J lost 8 bases, and 10 bases stayed unmatched. This CDR3 is built from 15 residues. CDR1 is SGDLS and CDR2 is YYNGEE in the germline V gene. The CDR3 sequence is CASSPQAPGGGELFF. In nucleotides, the CDR3 is TGTGCCAGCAGCCCACAGGCCCCGGGAGGGGGGGAGCTGTTTTTT.

This clonotype was observed a handful of times. The gene calls are TRBV27 and TRBJ2-3; D remains ambiguous. V was cut by 0 bases and J by 2 bases, with 12 bases left in between. The germline V gene encodes CDR1 MNHEY and CDR2 SMNVEV (reference sequence). The CDR3 runs 16 residues. In DNA form, the CDR3 reads TGTGCCAGCAGTTTATCCAACCTAGATACCACAGATACGCAGTATTTT. Translated, it gives CASSLSNLDTTDTQYF.

This clonotype occurred a few times. The chain has TRBV20-1 and TRBJ2-7; TRBD2 agrees at 10 bases. This CDR3 has 14 amino acids. Germline V CDR1 and CDR2: DFQATT, SNEGSKA (reference sequence). V lost 5 bases to trimming and J lost 2 bases; unmatched junction nucleotides: 6. Written as DNA, the CDR3 is TGCAGTGCTCAGACTAGCGGGCAAACCTACGAGCAGTACGTC. Translation gives CSAQTSGQTYEQYV.

V gene TRBV12-3 or TRBV12-4 combines with J gene TRBJ2-7, with TRBD2 matching over 7 bases. Trimming took 3 bases from V and 6 from J; bases not matched to a gene: 5. This CDR3 region has 13 residues. The CDR3, as DNA: TGTGCCAGCAGTTTCGCGGGAGTGGGCGAGCAGTACGTC. It translates to CASSFAGVGEQYV.

Ten or more counts support this clonotype. V and J are TRBV5-1 and TRBJ1-2, with a possible D match to TRBD1 (6 bases). CDR3 length: 14 residues. Trimming removed 5 bases from V and 4 bases from J, with 15 bases in between. The V gene's germline CDR1 is SGHRS and CDR2 YFSETQ. The CDR3 here is CASRLTPDSYGYTF. The CDR3 DNA sequence: TGCGCCAGCAGACTCACCCCGGACAGCTATGGCTACACCTTC.

The chain carries TRBV27 and TRBJ2-7, with D perhaps being TRBD1 or TRBD2 (5 bases each). Per germline, CDR1 MNHEY and CDR2 SMNVEV (reference sequence). CDR3 length: 13 residues. V dropped 4 bases and J dropped 7 bases, with 14 bases sitting between them. CDR3 loop: CASSSSTGTEQYF. CDR3 sequence (DNA): TGTGCCAGCAGTTCCTCCACCGGGACGGAGCAGTACTTC.

The chain joins TRBV11-2 to TRBJ1-1; the D gene is possibly TRBD1 (5 bases). V was pared by 2 bases and J by 0 bases, with 10 bases between. The CDR3 is made up of 15 amino acids. Germline loops: CDR1 SGHAT, CDR2 FQNNGV. The CDR3 is CASSLRGGLNTEAFF. CDR3 DNA: TGTGCCAGCAGCTTAAGGGGAGGGTTGAACACTGAAGCTTTCTTT.

This clonotype came up a few times. This chain links TRBV11-1 with TRBJ2-3; D could derive from TRBD1 or TRBD2 (6 bases each). V was cut by 5 bases and J by 5 bases, with 26 bases left in between. Germline V gene data show CDR1 as SGHAT and CDR2 as FQDESV (reference sequence). There are 18 residues in the CDR3. CDR3 sequence reads: CASSLGGQRFLVRDTQYF. CDR3 DNA sequence: TGTGCCAGCAGCCTGGGGGGCCAGCGTTTTCTGGTCAGAGATACGCAGTATTTT.

This clonotype was found a few times. Here the CDR3 DNA reads TGCGCCAGCAGCCCCGGGGCGGGTCGCTCCTACAATGAGCAGTTCTTC. It specifies CASSPGAGRSYNEQFF. The rearrangement joins TRBV5-1 to TRBJ2-1; D is possibly TRBD1 or TRBD2 (5 bases each). The ends were cut back, 4 bases at V and 0 bases at J, with 14 bases in the middle. CDR1 SGHRS and CDR2 YFSETQ come from the germline V gene. The CDR3 spans 16 residues.

The chain has TRBV15 and TRBJ1-5, with D unclear. V was pared by 0 bases and J by 5 bases, with 8 bases between. Germline values: CDR1 LNHNV, CDR2 YYDKDF (reference sequence). CDR3 size: 14 residues. The CDR3: CATSRDQSDQPQHF. DNA for the CDR3: TGTGCCACCAGCAGAGATCAGTCAGATCAGCCCCAGCATTTT.

The rearrangement links TRBV29-1 to TRBJ1-1, with 7 bases aligning to TRBD1. V dropped 4 bases and J dropped 2; count of bases not matched to a gene: 7. CDR3 length: 14 residues. The germline gives CDR1 SQVTM, CDR2 ANQGSEA. CDR3 amino acids: CSVARTGANTEAFF. CDR3 DNA sequence: TGCAGCGTTGCACGGACAGGAGCAAACACTGAAGCTTTCTTT.

This chain joins TRBV14 and TRBJ2-5, with TRBD2 matching 7 bases. Germline V CDR1 and CDR2: SGHDN, FVKESK. V shed 4 bases, J shed 2 bases, and the junction held 7 bases outside the gene matches. This CDR3 spans 15 amino acids. This CDR3 reads CASSPRGEQQETQYF. The DNA for the CDR3 is TGTGCCAGCAGCCCTCGGGGGGAGCAACAAGAGACCCAGTACTTC.

This clonotype was seen only once. V and J are TRBV4-2 and TRBJ1-4; the match to TRBD1 covers 11 bases. Germline V CDR1 and CDR2: LGHNA, YNFKEQ. This CDR3 is built from 14 residues. V shed 3 bases and J 16 bases; nucleotides not matched to a gene: 10. The chain's CDR3 is CASSQAGQGERRFF. The CDR3 region has the DNA TGTGCCAGCAGCCAGGCGGGACAGGGGGAAAGGAGGTTTTTT.

V gene TRBV12-3 or TRBV12-4 combines with J gene TRBJ2-1; D might be TRBD2 (6 bases). This CDR3 has 12 residues. V was pared by 5 bases and J by 10 bases, with 12 bases between. The CDR3 coding sequence is TGTGCCAGCAGTCGGAGTCTAGCGGAGCAGTTCTTC. Amino acid sequence: CASSRSLAEQFF.

In this sample, this clonotype turned up a few times. The chain carries TRBV5-1 and TRBJ2-7; D might be TRBD1 (6 bases). The CDR3 consists of 15 residues. The V end was cut by 4 bases, the J end by 3 bases, with 17 bases between. Germline CDR1 SGHRS, CDR2 YFSETQ. The CDR3 here is CASSLVTGILYEQYF. The CDR3 nucleotides are TGCGCCAGCAGCCTAGTGACAGGCATCCTCTACGAGCAGTACTTC.

The chain employs TRBV20-1 and TRBJ1-6, with D unresolved. Germline assignment: CDR1 DFQATT and CDR2 SNEGSKA (reference sequence). Trimming cost V 1 base and J 6 bases, with 7 bases left between them. The CDR3 has 13 amino acids. The CDR3: CSARAYPNSPLHF. The CDR3 DNA is TGCAGTGCTAGAGCCTACCCTAATTCACCCCTCCACTTT.

This clonotype was seen only a few times. The gene calls are TRBV20-1 and TRBJ2-2; D is possibly TRBD1 (7 bases). The V end lost 0 bases, the J end lost 3 bases, and 14 bases lay between the germline ends. The CDR3 consists of 16 residues. Germline V gene sequence: CDR1 DFQATT, CDR2 SNEGSKA (reference sequence). CDR3 sequence reads: CSARERQGGYTGELFF. CDR3 in DNA: TGCAGTGCTAGAGAACGGCAGGGGGGATACACCGGGGAGCTGTTTTTT.

The V and J genes are TRBV20-1 and TRBJ1-5; 8 bases line up with TRBD1. With V trimmed by 1 base and J by 5 bases, 7 bases remained unmatched. CDR3 size: 15 residues. CDR1 and CDR2 (germline): DFQATT, SNEGSKA (reference sequence). CDR3 in amino acids: CSARGTGMLYQPQHF. The CDR3, as DNA: TGCAGTGCTAGAGGGACAGGGATGCTTTATCAGCCCCAGCATTTT.

The rearrangement joins TRBV6-1 to TRBJ1-2; perhaps TRBD1 as D (5 bases). Trimming left V 7 bases short and J 7 bases short, with 16 bases between. Germline CDR1 reads MNHNS; CDR2 reads SASEGT. The CDR3 is 13 amino acids. The CDR3 loop reads CASTPGWGSGYTF. The CDR3 DNA sequence: TGTGCCAGCACTCCAGGGTGGGGATCTGGCTACACCTTC.

In its sample, this clonotype was seen a few times. The chain has TRBV4-2 and TRBJ2-3; D possibly corresponds to TRBD2 (6 bases). CDR3 size: 15 residues. The ends were cut back, 4 bases at V and 2 bases at J, with 13 bases in the middle. The germline CDR1 and CDR2 sequences are LGHNA and YNFKEQ. In DNA form, the CDR3 reads TGTGCCAGCAGCCCCGTGTTAGCGGTCACAGATACGCAGTATTTT. This translates into CASSPVLAVTDTQYF.

This clonotype appeared a few times. The rearrangement links TRBV4-2 to TRBJ2-2; D unclear. V was cut by 2 bases and J by 7 bases, with 11 bases left in between. Germline V lookup: CDR1 LGHNA, CDR2 YNFKEQ. This CDR3 has 14 residues. DNA of the CDR3: TGTGCCAGCAGCCAACCGAGCGCTGGCGGGGAGCTGTTTTTT. Translating it yields CASSQPSAGGELFF.

This clonotype was counted a few times. This chain joins TRBV3-1 and TRBJ2-7; 10 nucleotides agree with TRBD1. The CDR3 covers 14 residues. V lost 3 bases to trimming and J lost 7 bases; unmatched junction nucleotides: 6. CDR1 is LGHDT, CDR2 YNNKEL, per germline (reference sequence). The CDR3 DNA reads as TGTGCCAGCAGCCATACCGGGACAGGGGTTGAGCAGTACTTC. Translation gives CASSHTGTGVEQYF.

The rearrangement uses TRBV10-3 and TRBJ2-1; no clear D. V was shortened by 10 bases and J by 1 base, with 14 bases between the two germline ends. Germline-derived CDR1 and CDR2 are ENHRY and SYGVKD. This CDR3 has 14 residues. CDR3 protein: CATSNTESYNEQFF. CDR3 nucleotide sequence: TGTGCCACCTCGAACACCGAATCCTACAATGAGCAGTTCTTC.

This clonotype was seen a handful of times. The V and J genes are TRBV24-1 and TRBJ1-4; D unresolved. V lost 3 bases and J lost 5, with 12 bases in between. The CDR3 runs 15 residues. CDR1 KGHDR and CDR2 SFDVKD come from the germline V gene. The CDR3 is CATSDATAQNEKLFF. CDR3 sequence (DNA): TGTGCCACCAGTGATGCTACAGCCCAGAATGAAAAACTGTTTTTT.

This clonotype was observed a handful of times. The chain recombines TRBV4-2 with TRBJ2-2; D is unresolved. V was clipped by 9 bases and J by 1 base, with 12 bases between them. The CDR3 is 14 amino acids. Germline lookup yields CDR1 LGHNA and CDR2 YNFKEQ. The DNA for the CDR3 is TGTGCCAGTGGCGAGAGCTGGAACACCGGGGAGCTGTTTTTT. Translation: CASGESWNTGELFF.